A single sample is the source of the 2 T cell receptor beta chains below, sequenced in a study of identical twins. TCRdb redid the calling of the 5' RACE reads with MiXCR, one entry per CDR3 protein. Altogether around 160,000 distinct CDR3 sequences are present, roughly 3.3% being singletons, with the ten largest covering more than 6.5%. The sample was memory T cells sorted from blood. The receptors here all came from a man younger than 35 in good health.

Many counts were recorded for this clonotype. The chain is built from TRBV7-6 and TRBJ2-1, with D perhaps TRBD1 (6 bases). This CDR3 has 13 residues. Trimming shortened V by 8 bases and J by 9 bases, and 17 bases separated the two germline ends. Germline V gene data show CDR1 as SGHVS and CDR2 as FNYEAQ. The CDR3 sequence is CASGLGGNGEQFF. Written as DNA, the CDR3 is TGTGCCAGCGGGCTAGGGGGAAACGGTGAGCAGTTCTTC.

The CDR3 bases are TGTGCCAGCAGCTTGAACTCCTCCTACGAGCAGTACTTC. Translation: CASSLNSSYEQYF. J is TRBJ2-7 and V is TRBV7-2; D call uncertain. Trimming stripped 3 bases from V and 0 bases from J, with 6 bases between. CDR1 SGHTA and CDR2 FQGNSA come from the germline V gene. This CDR3 contains 13 residues.